This TCR beta chain was sequenced for a study of early T cells in non-severe SARS-CoV-2 infection. Study-level information: Sequencing used unsorted whole-blood bulk RNA, so chains lack pairing.

Unique molecular identifiers (one per individual cDNA molecule) were attached. TCRdb recomputed calls from the 5' RACE reads with MiXCR, one row per CDR3 protein. This sample yields roughly 80,000 distinct CDR3 sequences, of which over 12% are seen a single time; around 3% belongs to the top ten. The study's findings and limits: VDJdb-based matching was biased toward anti-spike CD8 responses and missed private and CD4 specificities.

The germline V gene encodes CDR1 SGHTA and CDR2 FQGTGA. This CDR3 has 16 amino acids. V was pared by 6 bases and J by 6 bases, with 12 bases of the junction left unmatched. Comments on this clonotype: Its target is unknown.

The chain joins TRBV7-3 to TRBJ2-2, with 8 bases aligning to TRBD2. Material: whole blood. This clonotype was obtained from an adult who was a healthcare worker with PCR-confirmed SARS-CoV-2 infection or an uninfected control (not recorded which). In DNA, the CDR3 is TGTGCCAGCAGTCCGGCCAGCGGGGGTTGGGCCGGGGAGCTGTTTTTT. Translated: CASSPASGGWAGELFF.